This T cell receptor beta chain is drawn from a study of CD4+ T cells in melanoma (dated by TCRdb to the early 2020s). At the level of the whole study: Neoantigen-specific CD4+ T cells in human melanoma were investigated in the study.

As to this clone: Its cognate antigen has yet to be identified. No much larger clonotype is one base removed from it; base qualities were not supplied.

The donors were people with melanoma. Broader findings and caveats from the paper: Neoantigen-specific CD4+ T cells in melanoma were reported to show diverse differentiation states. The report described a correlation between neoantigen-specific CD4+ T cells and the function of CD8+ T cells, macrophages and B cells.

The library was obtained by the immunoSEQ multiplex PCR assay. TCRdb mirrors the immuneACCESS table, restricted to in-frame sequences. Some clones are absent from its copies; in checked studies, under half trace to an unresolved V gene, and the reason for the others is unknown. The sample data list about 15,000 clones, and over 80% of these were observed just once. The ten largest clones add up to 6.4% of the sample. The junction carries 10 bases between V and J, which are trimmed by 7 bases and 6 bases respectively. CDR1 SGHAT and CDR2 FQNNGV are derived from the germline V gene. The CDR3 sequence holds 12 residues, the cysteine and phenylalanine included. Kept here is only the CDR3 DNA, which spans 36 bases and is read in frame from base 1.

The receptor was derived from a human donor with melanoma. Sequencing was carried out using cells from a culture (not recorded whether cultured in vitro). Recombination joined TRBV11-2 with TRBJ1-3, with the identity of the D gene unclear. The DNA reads TGTGCCAGCACCCAAACCCAAAACACCATATATTTT. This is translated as CASTQTQNTIYF.